This T cell receptor beta chain was sequenced in a study of cytomegalovirus exposure and HLA in healthy donors. Broader study findings: V segments that were indistinguishable, TRBV6-2 and TRBV6-3 among them, were omitted from analysis.

This CDR3 has 14 amino acids. Germline CDR1 SGHAT, CDR2 FQDESV (reference sequence). V was pared by 0 bases and J by 8 bases, with 13 bases between. 13 Jbeta primers and 60 Vbeta primers were used for the PCR. Sequenced by immunoSEQ multiplex PCR; TCRdb stores in-frame clones only, minus some. The listing contains 200,000 to 250,000 clones. As concerns this clone: The antigen is not known.

This sequence joins TRBV11-1 and TRBJ1-2, with D hard to call. The TCR sequence derives from a girl between 2 and 10 years old in good health and CMV-seropositive. What was sequenced was PBMCs. The CDR3 DNA reads TGTGCCAGCAGCTTAGCTCGGGGAAGGTACGGCTACACCTTC. It is translated as CASSLARGRYGYTF. The full variable domain, in which reference TRBV11-1 and TRBJ1-2 provide the parts outside the CDR3, is EAEVAQSPRYKITEKSQAVAFWCDPISGHATLYWYRQILGQGPELLVQFQDESVVDDSQLPKDRFSAERLKGVDSTLKIQPAELGDSAMYLCASSLARGRYGYTFGSGTRLTVV.